Each of the 13 T cell receptor beta chains below was sequenced from the same sample in a study of shared clonotypes between healthy human individuals. Repertoires were generated with immunoSEQ multiplex PCR, while TCRdb's copy carries only in-frame clones and drops some. The table records fewer than 850,000 clones, roughly 91% of them present only once. Sequencing used memory CD8+ T cells from PBMCs. The subset was: CD45RO+ cells pooled with CCR7-negative TemRA cells. The receptors stem from a man between 18 and 29 years old in good health. Some clones in this sample may be carry-over from other donors' samples.

About this clone: Other DNA sequences in this sample translate to the same CDR3. In nucleotides, the CDR3 is TGTGCCAGCAGCTTAGGTCAGACCCAGTACTTC. As protein: CASSLGQTQYF. The chain has TRBV7-9 and TRBJ2-5; D is uncertain. From germline, CDR1 is SEHNR and CDR2 FQNEAQ (reference sequence). V dropped 1 base and J dropped 6 bases, with 3 bases sitting between them. This CDR3 comprises 11 residues.

The gene calls are TRBV27 and TRBJ2-1, with D possibly TRBD2 on 5 matching bases. CDR3 length: 16 residues. V gave up 7 bases and J gave up 0 bases, with 16 bases separating them. Germline V lookup: CDR1 MNHEY, CDR2 SMNVEV (reference sequence). CDR3 in amino acids: CASTPIARSSYNEQFF. DNA of the CDR3: TGTGCCAGCACTCCCATAGCGCGAAGCTCCTACAATGAGCAGTTCTTC.

The chain uses TRBV6-5 and TRBJ2-7, with D possibly being TRBD1 or TRBD2 (5 bases each). The V gene's germline CDR1 is MNHEY and CDR2 SVGAGI. V was shortened by 2 bases and J by 4 bases, with 9 bases between the two germline ends. The CDR3 consists of 13 residues. The CDR3 DNA reads as TGTGCCAGCAGTTACGGGGCGGGTTACGAGCAGTACTTC. It translates to CASSYGAGYEQYF.

J is TRBJ2-5 and V is TRBV2, with 12 bases lining up with TRBD2. V lost 3 bases to trimming and J lost 5 bases; unmatched junction nucleotides: 7. The germline CDR1 and CDR2 sequences are SNHLY and FYNNEI. CDR3 length equals 16 residues. CDR3 DNA: TGTGCCAGCAGTGACTTACAGCTAGCGGGAGGGGAGACCCAGTACTTC. This gives the protein CASSDLQLAGGETQYF.

This CDR3 reads CASSIESDGGAEQYF. For the CDR3, the DNA is TGTGCCAGTAGTATAGAATCGGACGGAGGAGCGGAGCAGTACTTC. V gene TRBV19 combines with J gene TRBJ2-7; D is possibly TRBD2 (5 bases). The length of the CDR3 is 15 residues. V was pared by 0 bases and J by 7 bases, with 16 bases between. From germline, CDR1 is LNHDA and CDR2 SQIVND (reference sequence).

This chain links TRBV28 with TRBJ2-7, with D maybe TRBD1 (5 bases). There are 18 residues in the CDR3. Trimming left V 5 bases short and J 0 bases short, with 23 bases between. The V gene's germline CDR1 is MDHEN and CDR2 SYDVKM. In nucleotides, the CDR3 is TGTGCCAGCAGTCTCTCTTCATCCGACAGCCTACTCTCCTACGAGCAGTACTTC. Amino acids: CASSLSSSDSLLSYEQYF.

This chain links TRBV27 with TRBJ2-7; tentative D call: TRBD1 (6 bases). The CDR3 totals 15 residues. The ends were cut back, 5 bases at V and 5 bases at J, with 19 bases in the middle. Germline loops: CDR1 MNHEY, CDR2 SMNVEV (reference sequence). CDR3 DNA sequence: TGTGCCAGCAGTGCTACAGGGAAGGGGGTAGACGAGCAGTACTTC. This gives the protein CASSATGKGVDEQYF.

The chain carries TRBV28 and TRBJ2-3; TRBD1 agrees at 7 bases. The CDR3 consists of 17 residues. CDR1 and CDR2 (germline): MDHEN, SYDVKM. The ends lost 1 base at V and 6 bases at J; junction bases unmatched: 13. CDR3 protein: CASSLFSNRGPVDTQYF. The CDR3 DNA reads as TGTGCCAGCAGTTTATTTTCCAACAGGGGCCCGGTGGATACGCAGTATTTT.

This clone was observed a handful of times. This sample also contains other DNA sequences that code for the same CDR3. The V gene is TRBV30, the J gene TRBJ1-1; D remains ambiguous. Germline V gene lookup returns CDR1 GTSNPN and CDR2 SVGIG (reference sequence). The CDR3 is made up of 13 amino acids. V was cut by 0 bases and J by 1 base, with 6 bases left in between. The CDR3 DNA is TGTGCCTGGAGTGTTGGAGGGAACACTGAAGCTTTCTTT. The encoded protein is CAWSVGGNTEAFF.

The V and J genes are TRBV6-1 and TRBJ2-7; D gene unclear. Trimming cost V 0 bases and J 2 bases, with 11 bases left between them. CDR3 size: 15 residues. The germline CDR1 and CDR2 sequences are MNHNS and SASEGT. The CDR3: CASSEADTPPYEQYF. As DNA, the CDR3 is TGTGCCAGCAGTGAAGCAGACACCCCCCCCTACGAGCAGTACTTC.

The J gene is TRBJ2-1, the V gene TRBV6-6; 11 bases fit TRBD2. Germline V lookup: CDR1 MNHNY, CDR2 SVGAGI (reference sequence). V shed 7 bases, J shed 9 bases, and the junction held 14 bases outside the gene matches. CDR3 size: 16 residues. Written as DNA, the CDR3 is TGTGCCAGCAAGGAACTAGCGGGAGTATTTGGTGGTGAGCAGTTCTTC. Encoded protein: CASKELAGVFGGEQFF.

This chain connects TRBV6-6 to TRBJ2-1; D not resolved. V shed 2 bases and J shed 1 base, with 6 bases lying between them. CDR1 MNHNY and CDR2 SVGAGI come from the germline V gene (reference sequence). This CDR3 region has 14 residues. CDR3 DNA: TGTGCCAGCAGTTACGGCGGATCCTACAATGAGCAGTTCTTC. This sequence encodes CASSYGGSYNEQFF.

The chain couples TRBV19 to TRBJ2-1; 13 bases align to TRBD2. The germline CDR1 and CDR2 sequences are LNHDA and SQIVND (reference sequence). After removal of 5 bases from V and 7 bases from J, the junction contained 8 bases not matched to a gene. The CDR3 runs to 16 residues. Here the CDR3 DNA reads TGTGCCAGTAGTCCGCAACTAGCGGGAGGGCCAAATGAGCAGTTCTTC. This translates into CASSPQLAGGPNEQFF.